These T cell receptor beta chains were read from a single sample in a study of T cells after somatic rescue of genetic block. Method: immunoSEQ multiplex PCR; TCRdb's copy keeps in-frame clones and lacks some. The table includes under 150,000 clones, approximately 90% detected once. The source material was peripheral blood mononuclear cells (PBMCs). All receptors derive from a woman under 30. Each CDR3 is given with its conserved first and last residue. The D gene is left open where the match is weak. Clone size is not always given. Where it is, it says once, few, many or a class for expanded clones.

d_call: NA
clone_size: once
j_call: TRBJ2-7
v_call: TRBV4-3
cdr3_aa: CASSQDWGQGEQYF
cdr3_nt: TGCGCCAGCAGCCAAGATTGGGGGCAGGGTGAGCAGTACTTC

d_call: TRBD1
clone_size: NA
j_call: TRBJ2-7
v_call: TRBV2
cdr3_aa: CASSEPGTGEYEQYF
cdr3_nt: TGTGCCAGCAGCGAACCCGGGACAGGGGAATACGAGCAGTACTTC

d_call: NA
clone_size: once
j_call: TRBJ1-1
v_call: TRBV12-5
cdr3_aa: CATMQSTEAFF
cdr3_nt: TGTGCAACCATGCAGTCGACTGAAGCTTTCTTT

d_call: TRBD2
clone_size: NA
j_call: TRBJ2-5
v_call: TRBV5-1
cdr3_aa: CASSTYSGAQETQYF
cdr3_nt: TGCGCCAGCAGCACATATAGCGGGGCCCAAGAGACCCAGTACTTC

d_call: NA
clone_size: once
j_call: TRBJ1-3
v_call: TRBV5-4
cdr3_aa: CASSPGGTNSGNTIYF
cdr3_nt: TGTGCCAGCAGCCCCGGGGGCACAAACTCTGGAAACACCATATATTTT

d_call: NA
clone_size: once
j_call: TRBJ2-6
v_call: TRBV5-1
cdr3_aa: CASSSSSGANVLTF
cdr3_nt: TGCGCCAGCTCCTCCTCCTCTGGGGCCAACGTCCTGACTTTC

d_call: NA
clone_size: NA
j_call: TRBJ2-1
v_call: TRBV15
cdr3_aa: CATSEGYNEQFF
cdr3_nt: TGTGCCACCAGCGAAGGATACAATGAGCAGTTCTTC

d_call: NA
clone_size: NA
j_call: TRBJ2-7
v_call: TRBV5-1
cdr3_aa: CASSLYPGAYEQYF
cdr3_nt: TGCGCCAGCAGCTTGTATCCAGGGGCCTACGAGCAGTACTTC

d_call: NA
clone_size: few
j_call: TRBJ1-1
v_call: TRBV28
cdr3_aa: CASNDQGPEAFF
cdr3_nt: TGTGCCAGCAATGATCAGGGCCCTGAAGCTTTCTTT

d_call: TRBD1
clone_size: NA
j_call: TRBJ2-2
v_call: TRBV19
cdr3_aa: CASSRIRGQGPPNTGELFF
cdr3_nt: TGTGCCAGTAGTCGCATTCGGGGACAGGGGCCACCGAACACCGGGGAGCTGTTTTTT

d_call: NA
clone_size: NA
j_call: TRBJ2-2
v_call: TRBV5-4
cdr3_aa: CASSSRRAPNTGELFF
cdr3_nt: TGTGCCAGCAGTTCCCGGCGTGCTCCGAACACCGGGGAGCTGTTTTTT

d_call: NA
clone_size: once
j_call: TRBJ2-7
v_call: TRBV5-1
cdr3_aa: CASSFLTGPYEQYF
cdr3_nt: TGCGCCAGCAGCTTCTTGACGGGCCCTTACGAGCAGTACTTC

d_call: TRBD1
clone_size: NA
j_call: TRBJ1-1
v_call: TRBV9
cdr3_aa: CASSALGTGDAEAFF
cdr3_nt: TGTGCCAGCAGCGCCTTAGGGACAGGGGACGCTGAAGCTTTCTTT

d_call: NA
clone_size: NA
j_call: TRBJ1-1
v_call: TRBV7-2
cdr3_aa: CASSLAQHREAFF
cdr3_nt: TGTGCCAGCAGCTTAGCGCAGCACCGCGAAGCTTTCTTT

d_call: NA
clone_size: NA
j_call: TRBJ1-4
v_call: TRBV9
cdr3_aa: CASSVRGLGLNEKLFF
cdr3_nt: TGTGCCAGCAGCGTCAGGGGCTTGGGGCTTAATGAAAAACTGTTTTTT

d_call: NA
clone_size: once
j_call: TRBJ1-4
v_call: TRBV5-1
cdr3_aa: CASSLGQRDEKLFF
cdr3_nt: TGCGCCAGCAGCCTCGGACAGAGGGATGAAAAACTGTTTTTT

d_call: NA
clone_size: few
j_call: TRBJ1-5
v_call: TRBV6-4
cdr3_aa: CASSDNSNQPQHF
cdr3_nt: TGTGCCAGCAGTGACAATAGCAATCAGCCCCAGCATTTT

d_call: NA
clone_size: NA
j_call: TRBJ2-5
v_call: TRBV27
cdr3_aa: CASSPTRMYQETQYF
cdr3_nt: TGTGCCAGCAGTCCCACGCGGATGTACCAAGAGACCCAGTACTTC

d_call: NA
clone_size: NA
j_call: TRBJ2-2
v_call: TRBV19
cdr3_aa: CASSISLGSGELFF
cdr3_nt: TGTGCCAGTAGTATATCCCTAGGGTCCGGGGAGCTGTTTTTT

d_call: NA
clone_size: NA
j_call: TRBJ1-4
v_call: TRBV2
cdr3_aa: CASSGRGNEKLFF
cdr3_nt: TGTGCCAGCAGTGGAAGGGGTAATGAAAAACTGTTTTTT

d_call: NA
clone_size: NA
j_call: TRBJ1-1
v_call: TRBV27
cdr3_aa: CASSFQGPSTEAFF
cdr3_nt: TGTGCCAGCAGTTTCCAGGGGCCGAGCACTGAAGCTTTCTTT

d_call: TRBD1
clone_size: NA
j_call: TRBJ1-1
v_call: TRBV7-9
cdr3_aa: CASSFAGGPNTEAFF
cdr3_nt: TGTGCCAGCAGCTTCGCAGGGGGGCCGAACACTGAAGCTTTCTTT

d_call: NA
clone_size: NA
j_call: TRBJ2-2
v_call: TRBV2
cdr3_aa: CASNLLDTGELFF
cdr3_nt: TGTGCCAGCAACCTCTTGGACACCGGGGAGCTGTTTTTT

d_call: NA
clone_size: NA
j_call: TRBJ2-3
v_call: TRBV27
cdr3_aa: CASRPQGRTDTQYF
cdr3_nt: TGTGCCAGCAGGCCTCAGGGCCGGACAGATACGCAGTATTTT

d_call: NA
clone_size: NA
j_call: TRBJ1-5
v_call: TRBV10-2
cdr3_aa: CASRQTSNQPQHF
cdr3_nt: TGCGCCAGCAGACAGACAAGCAATCAGCCCCAGCATTTT

d_call: NA
clone_size: NA
j_call: TRBJ2-1
v_call: TRBV19
cdr3_aa: CASSISGTPLFF
cdr3_nt: TGTGCCAGTAGTATTTCCGGGACCCCTCTGTTCTTC

d_call: TRBD1
clone_size: NA
j_call: TRBJ1-5
v_call: TRBV6-1
cdr3_aa: CASSEASGGGNQPQHF
cdr3_nt: TGTGCCAGCAGTGAAGCTTCAGGGGGCGGGAATCAGCCCCAGCATTTT

d_call: TRBD1
clone_size: NA
j_call: TRBJ1-1
v_call: TRBV6-4
cdr3_aa: CASSQGQGANTEAFF
cdr3_nt: TGTGCCAGCAGCCAAGGACAGGGGGCGAACACTGAAGCTTTCTTT

d_call: NA
clone_size: once
j_call: TRBJ2-7
v_call: TRBV7-2
cdr3_aa: CASSLAHTQASLEQYF
cdr3_nt: TGTGCCAGCAGCTTAGCGCACACCCAGGCCTCTCTCGAGCAGTACTTC

d_call: NA
clone_size: NA
j_call: TRBJ1-2
v_call: TRBV7-9
cdr3_aa: CASSLSLREAVYGYTF
cdr3_nt: TGTGCCAGCAGCTTATCACTGCGAGAAGCGGTCTATGGCTACACCTTC

d_call: NA
clone_size: NA
j_call: TRBJ2-7
v_call: TRBV7-9
cdr3_aa: CASSFTEGSYEQYF
cdr3_nt: TGTGCCAGCAGCTTCACAGAGGGCTCCTACGAGCAGTACTTC

d_call: NA
clone_size: NA
j_call: TRBJ1-6
v_call: TRBV19
cdr3_aa: CASSVQGIPLHF
cdr3_nt: TGTGCCAGTAGTGTTCAGGGGATACCCCTCCACTTT

d_call: NA
clone_size: NA
j_call: TRBJ2-5
v_call: TRBV4-2
cdr3_aa: CASSQLGAGGTETQYF
cdr3_nt: TGTGCCAGCAGCCAACTAGGGGCCGGCGGGACAGAGACCCAGTACTTC

d_call: NA
clone_size: once
j_call: TRBJ2-1
v_call: TRBV5-1
cdr3_aa: CASSLAARQPRNEQFF
cdr3_nt: TGCGCCAGCAGCTTGGCCGCGAGGCAGCCGAGGAATGAGCAGTTCTTC

d_call: NA
clone_size: few
j_call: TRBJ1-5
v_call: TRBV30
cdr3_aa: CAWSSGLNQPQHF
cdr3_nt: TGTGCCTGGTCGAGTGGGCTCAATCAGCCCCAGCATTTT

d_call: NA
clone_size: NA
j_call: TRBJ2-5
v_call: TRBV6-1
cdr3_aa: CASSARLEGHQETQYF
cdr3_nt: TGTGCCAGCAGTGCGCGACTAGAGGGGCACCAAGAGACCCAGTACTTC

d_call: NA
clone_size: NA
j_call: TRBJ2-7
v_call: TRBV6-1
cdr3_aa: CASSEVGYLDEQYF
cdr3_nt: TGTGCCAGCAGTGAGGTAGGGTATTTGGACGAGCAGTACTTC

d_call: NA
clone_size: NA
j_call: TRBJ1-2
v_call: TRBV19
cdr3_aa: CASSTISGYGYTF
cdr3_nt: TGTGCCAGTAGTACAATAAGCGGTTATGGCTACACCTTC

d_call: TRBD2
clone_size: NA
j_call: TRBJ2-7
v_call: TRBV28
cdr3_aa: CATLGTSGGTTYEQYF
cdr3_nt: TGTGCCACACTCGGGACTAGCGGGGGGACGACCTACGAGCAGTACTTC

d_call: NA
clone_size: NA
j_call: TRBJ1-2
v_call: TRBV28
cdr3_aa: CASSHGDSNYGYTF
cdr3_nt: TGTGCCAGCAGTCACGGGGATTCTAACTATGGCTACACCTTC

d_call: NA
clone_size: NA
j_call: TRBJ2-1
v_call: TRBV6-1
cdr3_aa: CASSEGLALQFF
cdr3_nt: TGTGCCAGCAGTGAGGGGCTAGCGCTCCAGTTCTTC

d_call: NA
clone_size: few
j_call: TRBJ1-1
v_call: TRBV18
cdr3_aa: CASSSVNTEAFF
cdr3_nt: TGTGCCAGCTCATCAGTTAACACTGAAGCTTTCTTT

d_call: NA
clone_size: NA
j_call: TRBJ1-6
v_call: TRBV30
cdr3_aa: CAWGGRQYNSPLHF
cdr3_nt: TGTGCCTGGGGGGGACGGCAGTATAATTCACCCCTCCACTTT

d_call: NA
clone_size: once
j_call: TRBJ2-2
v_call: TRBV7-9
cdr3_aa: CASSPLSAGTGELFF
cdr3_nt: TGTGCCAGCAGCCCCCTGAGTGCCGGCACCGGGGAGCTGTTTTTT

d_call: NA
clone_size: NA
j_call: TRBJ2-7
v_call: TRBV5-8
cdr3_aa: CASSLAPDREEYF
cdr3_nt: TGTGCCAGCAGCTTGGCCCCAGACAGGGAGGAGTACTTC

d_call: NA
clone_size: NA
j_call: TRBJ1-6
v_call: TRBV5-4
cdr3_aa: CASSSERGGSYNSPLHF
cdr3_nt: TGTGCCAGCAGCTCCGAGAGAGGCGGCAGTTATAATTCACCCCTCCACTTT

d_call: NA
clone_size: NA
j_call: TRBJ1-1
v_call: TRBV5-1
cdr3_aa: CASSLEFNTEAFF
cdr3_nt: TGCGCCAGCAGCTTAGAGTTTAACACTGAAGCTTTCTTT

d_call: NA
clone_size: NA
j_call: TRBJ2-5
v_call: TRBV9
cdr3_aa: CASSTPGSQETQYF
cdr3_nt: TGTGCCAGCAGTACACCGGGAAGCCAAGAGACCCAGTACTTC

d_call: NA
clone_size: NA
j_call: TRBJ1-3
v_call: TRBV5-1
cdr3_aa: CASSLGGNSGNTIYF
cdr3_nt: TGCGCCAGCAGCTTGGGAGGCAATTCTGGAAACACCATATATTTT

d_call: NA
clone_size: NA
j_call: TRBJ1-5
v_call: TRBV21-1
cdr3_aa: CASHRGGQGPQHF
cdr3_nt: TGTGCCAGCCACAGGGGCGGCCAGGGGCCCCAGCATTTT

d_call: NA
clone_size: NA
j_call: TRBJ1-1
v_call: TRBV19
cdr3_aa: CASSPLYTEAFF
cdr3_nt: TGTGCCAGTAGTCCTTTATACACTGAAGCTTTCTTT

d_call: NA
clone_size: NA
j_call: TRBJ2-6
v_call: TRBV7-3
cdr3_aa: CASSPQVTGANVLTF
cdr3_nt: TGTGCCAGCAGCCCCCAAGTCACTGGGGCCAACGTCCTGACTTTC